The 16 T cell receptor beta chains presented below share a single source sample, sequenced in a study of Ad26.COV2.S vaccination and SARS-CoV-2 variants. Treatment specified: roughly 19 received Ad26.COV2.S at low or high dose, single or two shots; about 5 received placebo; per-sample allocation not given. Sampling took place 63 days after the first vaccine or placebo injection. The assay was immunoSEQ multiplex PCR, and TCRdb's table has in-frame clones only and misses some. The sample holds about 350,000 clones, around 90% seen once. The material was peripheral blood, obtained in a trial of Ad26.COV2.S vaccine versus placebo. The receptors derive from a person aged 18-65 years who received the Ad26.COV2.S COVID-19 vaccine or a placebo.

The chain links TRBV5-1 to TRBJ2-7; tentative D call: TRBD1 (5 bases). The V end lost 4 bases, the J end lost 0 bases, and 14 bases lay between the germline ends. This CDR3 comprises 15 residues. Germline lookup yields CDR1 SGHRS and CDR2 YFSETQ. The CDR3 nucleotides are TGCGCCAGCAGCCCGAGGCAGGGTACCTCCTACGAGCAGTACTTC. The encoded protein is CASSPRQGTSYEQYF.

This rearrangement joins TRBV7-2 to TRBJ1-5; weak D call: TRBD1 (6 bases). V was pared by 7 bases and J by 3 bases, with 13 bases between. This CDR3 region has 14 residues. Per the germline V gene, CDR1 is SGHTA and CDR2 is FQGNSA. CDR3 in amino acids: CASTSGGHNQPQHF. Here the CDR3 DNA reads TGTGCCAGCACCTCGGGGGGACACAATCAGCCCCAGCATTTT.

The chain recombines TRBV30 with TRBJ1-5, with D hard to call. V dropped 0 bases and J dropped 7 bases, with 10 bases sitting between them. The CDR3 has 13 residues. Germline CDR1 is GTSNPN and CDR2 is SVGIG (reference sequence). The CDR3 loop is CAWSVEGIQPQHF. The CDR3 DNA is TGTGCCTGGAGTGTGGAGGGTATCCAGCCCCAGCATTTT.

The rearrangement uses TRBV19 and TRBJ1-4; the D is unclear. CDR3 length: 14 amino acids. Trimming left V 6 bases short and J 0 bases short, with 8 bases between. CDR1 is LNHDA, CDR2 SQIVND, per germline (reference sequence). The CDR3: CASSPTATNEKLFF. The CDR3, as DNA: TGTGCCAGTAGCCCGACTGCAACTAATGAAAAACTGTTTTTT.

The rearrangement uses TRBV5-1 and TRBJ2-3, with 8 bases that match TRBD2. V gave up 3 bases and J gave up 2 bases; unmatched junction bases: 8. Per germline, CDR1 SGHRS and CDR2 YFSETQ. The CDR3 contains 16 residues. The CDR3 is CASSWAGGSSTDTQYF. CDR3 coding DNA: TGCGCCAGCAGCTGGGCGGGGGGCTCTTCCACAGATACGCAGTATTTT.

V gene TRBV7-2 combines with J gene TRBJ1-1, with D perhaps TRBD1 (6 bases). The CDR3 runs to 14 residues. Germline CDR1 SGHTA, CDR2 FQGNSA. The V and J ends lost 5 bases and 4 bases respectively, with 14 bases between them. The CDR3 DNA follows: TGTGCCAGCAGCCAGGGGACACAACTCACTGAAGCTTTCTTT. Protein product: CASSQGTQLTEAFF.

The chain's CDR3 is CASRDRRSYQPQHF. The CDR3, as DNA: TGTGCCAGTAGGGACAGGCGATCTTATCAGCCCCAGCATTTT. The chain joins TRBV19 to TRBJ1-5; 7 bases line up with TRBD1. In germline, CDR1 is LNHDA, CDR2 SQIVND (reference sequence). CDR3 size: 14 residues. Trimming removed 6 bases from V and 5 bases from J; junction bases left unmatched: 7.

This chain connects TRBV7-2 to TRBJ2-7; a weak D match, TRBD1 (6 bases). Germline CDR1 reads SGHTA; CDR2 reads FQGNSA. The CDR3 is made up of 16 amino acids. The V end lost 0 bases, the J end lost 5 bases, and 17 bases lay between the germline ends. The CDR3 nucleotides are TGTGCCAGCAGCTTAGCACCAGGTCAGGGGCAGAACGAGCAGTACTTC. This sequence encodes CASSLAPGQGQNEQYF.

The chain joins TRBV18 to TRBJ1-1, with TRBD1 matching over 9 bases. The length of the CDR3 is 14 residues. From germline, CDR1 is KGHSH and CDR2 LQKENI. Germline trimming cut 3 bases from V and 11 bases from J; bases unmatched to any gene: 10. The CDR3 protein is CASSPPGQGIGAFF. CDR3 coding DNA: TGTGCCAGCTCACCGCCGGGACAGGGTATAGGGGCTTTCTTT. Filled out from reference TRBV18 and TRBJ1-1, the complete variable domain reads NAGVMQNPRHLVRRRGQEARLRCSPMKGHSHVYWYRQLPEEGLKFMVYLQKENIIDESGMPKERFSAEFPKEGPSILRIQQVVRGDSAAYFCASSPPGQGIGAFFGQGTRLTVV.

V usage is TRBV14 and J usage is TRBJ1-2; no clear D gene. The CDR3 contains 15 residues. From germline, CDR1 is SGHDN and CDR2 FVKESK. Trimming removed 4 bases from V and 0 bases from J, with 12 bases in between. CDR3 DNA: TGTGCCAGCAGCCTTACCCGATCGGCTAACTATGGCTACACCTTC. Translation: CASSLTRSANYGYTF.

The rearrangement links TRBV18 to TRBJ2-7; 9 bases agree with TRBD1. CDR1 and CDR2 from the germline V gene are KGHSH and LQKENI. This CDR3 contains 14 residues. V lost 2 bases to trimming and J lost 6 bases; unmatched junction nucleotides: 5. The CDR3 region is CASSPIQGAGEQYF. CDR3 nucleotides: TGTGCCAGCTCACCAATACAGGGGGCAGGCGAGCAGTACTTC.

This chain joins TRBV10-3 and TRBJ2-1, with 8 nucleotides matching TRBD2. Germline assignment: CDR1 ENHRY and CDR2 SYGVKD. V dropped 11 bases and J dropped 6; count of bases not matched to a gene: 12. The CDR3 has 14 amino acids. CDR3: CAAGQGTRANEQFF. The CDR3 region has the DNA TGTGCCGCCGGGCAAGGGACTAGGGCCAATGAGCAGTTCTTC.

The chain employs TRBV3-1 (or the pseudogene TRBV3-2) and TRBJ1-3; no firm D call. Germline CDR1 LGHDT, CDR2 YNNKEL (reference sequence). The CDR3 totals 14 residues. Trimming pared 1 base from V and 2 bases from J, leaving 6 bases between. CDR3 coding DNA: TGTGCCAGCAGCCAAGGGGGTACTGGAAACACCATATATTTT. It specifies CASSQGGTGNTIYF.

This chain connects TRBV3-1 (or the pseudogene TRBV3-2) to TRBJ1-5; a possible D gene is TRBD1 (5 bases). The germline gives CDR1 LGHDT, CDR2 YNNKEL (reference sequence). Deletions cut 3 bases from V and 0 bases from J, with 6 bases between. CDR3 size: 14 residues. The DNA for the CDR3 is TGTGCCAGCAGCCACCAGGGTAGCAATCAGCCCCAGCATTTT. The encoded protein is CASSHQGSNQPQHF.

This rearrangement joins TRBV5-1 to TRBJ2-3; a possible D gene is TRBD2 (7 bases). CDR1 is SGHRS, CDR2 YFSETQ, per germline. V was trimmed by 3 bases and J by 6 bases, leaving 11 bases between them. This CDR3 is 13 amino acids long. CDR3 in amino acids: CASSSRGADTQYF. The CDR3 bases are TGCGCCAGCAGCTCCCGGGGGGCGGATACGCAGTATTTT.

The chain uses TRBV3-1 (or the pseudogene TRBV3-2) and TRBJ2-6; no definite D call. Germline V gene lookup returns CDR1 LGHDT and CDR2 YNNKEL (reference sequence). V gave up 6 bases and J gave up 6 bases, with 15 bases separating them. This CDR3 is built from 15 residues. In DNA form, the CDR3 reads TGTGCCAGCAGATTACGGACGGAGCTGGCCAACGTCCTGACTTTC. Amino acids: CASRLRTELANVLTF.